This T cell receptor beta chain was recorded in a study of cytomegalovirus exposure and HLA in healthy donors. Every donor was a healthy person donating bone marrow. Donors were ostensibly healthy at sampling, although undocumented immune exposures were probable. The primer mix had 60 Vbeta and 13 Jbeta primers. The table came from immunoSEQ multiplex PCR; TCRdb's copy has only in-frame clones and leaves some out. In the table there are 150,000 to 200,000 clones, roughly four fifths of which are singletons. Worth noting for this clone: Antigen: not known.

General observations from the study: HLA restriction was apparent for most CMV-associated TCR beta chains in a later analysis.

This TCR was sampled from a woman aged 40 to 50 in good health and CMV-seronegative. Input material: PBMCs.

Here the CDR3 reads CASSSSGAWNYGYTF. DNA for the CDR3: TGTGCCAGCAGCTCTTCAGGGGCTTGGAACTATGGCTACACCTTC. The V call is TRBV5-8, the J call TRBJ1-2; possible D gene TRBD1, 6 bases. V lost 3 bases, J lost 2 bases, and 14 bases lay in between. In germline, CDR1 is SGHTS, CDR2 YDEGEE. CDR3 length: 15 residues.